One and the same sample provided the 30 T cell receptor beta chains below, sequenced in a study of blood T cell repertoires in COVID-19. The protocol was immunoSEQ multiplex PCR, while the TCRdb copy is restricted to in-frame clones and leaves out a portion. The table includes about 110,000 clones, more than 70% detected once. The sample was peripheral blood. These receptors were taken from a man in his fifties with active or convalescent COVID-19.

V is TRBV19 and J is TRBJ1-5, with TRBD1 matching over 8 bases. With V trimmed by 7 bases and J by 6 bases, 17 bases remained unmatched. Germline V gene data show CDR1 as LNHDA and CDR2 as SQIVND (reference sequence). This CDR3 region has 17 residues. CDR3 protein: CASIAARTGRAGQPQHF. CDR3 nucleotides: TGTGCCAGTATCGCGGCTCGGACAGGGCGGGCGGGTCAGCCCCAGCATTTT.

CDR3 DNA: TGTGCCAGTAGTCTAGCGGGAGTAATCACCGGGGAGCTGTTTTTT. It translates to CASSLAGVITGELFF. V usage is TRBV19 and J usage is TRBJ2-2, with TRBD2 matching over 10 bases. This CDR3 comprises 15 residues. J lost 4 bases, V lost 5 bases, and 4 bases had no gene match. Germline V gene data show CDR1 as LNHDA and CDR2 as SQIVND (reference sequence).

This clone has a single count. The chain joins TRBV11-2 to TRBJ2-1, with TRBD2 matching 8 bases. Unmatched junction bases numbered 8, after V lost 0 bases and J lost 4 bases. CDR3 length: 17 amino acids. Germline loops: CDR1 SGHAT, CDR2 FQNNGV. The CDR3 protein is CASSLDWGLGGYNEQFF. DNA for the CDR3: TGTGCCAGCAGCTTAGATTGGGGACTAGGGGGTTACAATGAGCAGTTCTTC.

In this sample, this clone turned up many times. V gene TRBV4-1 combines with J gene TRBJ2-1; TRBD2 matches at 7 bases. Trimming took 3 bases from V and 7 from J; bases not matched to a gene: 9. The CDR3 sequence is 15 residues long. The V gene's germline CDR1 is MGHRA and CDR2 YSYEKL. The CDR3 nucleotides read TGCGCCAGCAGCCACCGCACTAGCGCCCGAAATGAGCAGTTCTTC. It codes for CASSHRTSARNEQFF.

The V call is TRBV20-1, the J call TRBJ2-1; possible D gene TRBD1, 6 bases. This CDR3 has 14 amino acids. The germline V and J ends were trimmed by 3 bases and 2 bases, with 11 bases remaining between them. Germline loops: CDR1 DFQATT, CDR2 SNEGSKA (reference sequence). The DNA of the CDR3 is TGCAGTGCTAGTATACAGGGAACCTACAATGAGCAGTTCTTC. Translating it yields CSASIQGTYNEQFF.

This clone was picked up a small number of times. The chain is built from TRBV5-8 and TRBJ2-7; 9 bases match TRBD1. The CDR3 is 15 amino acids. J gave up 5 bases and V 4 bases, and 10 bases lay outside the gene matches. Looked up from germline, CDR1 is SGHTS and CDR2 is YDEGEE. Here the CDR3 DNA reads TGTGCCAGCAGCACTCCGACAGGGGGTTTCCACGAGCAGTACTTC. It translates to CASSTPTGGFHEQYF.

This chain joins TRBV7-2 and TRBJ2-1, with TRBD2 matching 12 bases. CDR3 size: 16 residues. Per the germline V gene, CDR1 is SGHTA and CDR2 is FQGNSA. V dropped 5 bases and J dropped 6; count of bases not matched to a gene: 8. The CDR3 sequence is CASSTRLAGETNEQFF. The CDR3 DNA reads TGTGCCAGCAGCACTAGACTAGCGGGAGAGACCAATGAGCAGTTCTTC.

The rearrangement joins TRBV6-6 to TRBJ1-2, with 8 bases aligning to TRBD1. Trimming cost V 6 bases and J 2 bases; bases outside gene matches: 20. The CDR3 extends over 19 amino acids. Germline V gene lookup returns CDR1 MNHNY and CDR2 SVGAGI (reference sequence). The DNA of the CDR3 is TGTGCCAGCAGCTCCGGGAGGTGGGACAGGCGACTCTACAACTATGGCTACACCTTC. This codes for CASSSGRWDRRLYNYGYTF.

The V call is TRBV6-1, the J call TRBJ2-7, with D possibly TRBD2 on 7 matching bases. CDR1 MNHNS and CDR2 SASEGT come from the germline V gene. This CDR3 has 14 residues. The germline V and J ends were trimmed by 2 bases and 5 bases, with 13 bases remaining between them. The CDR3: CASSESGGQNEQYF. CDR3 nucleotide sequence: TGTGCCAGCAGTGAATCGGGGGGCCAGAACGAGCAGTACTTC.

The chain employs TRBV18 and TRBJ2-5, with 8 bases lining up with TRBD2. Unmatched junction bases numbered 6, after V lost 2 bases and J lost 4 bases. The CDR3 runs 15 residues. Germline-derived CDR1 and CDR2 are KGHSH and LQKENI. The CDR3 protein is CASSPTAGVAETQYF. In nucleotides, the CDR3 is TGTGCCAGCTCACCAACAGCGGGAGTGGCAGAGACCCAGTACTTC.

The genes are TRBV7-9 and TRBJ1-4; 9 nucleotides agree with TRBD1. Per germline, CDR1 SEHNR and CDR2 FQNEAQ (reference sequence). V gave up 6 bases and J gave up 5 bases; unmatched junction bases: 4. This CDR3 spans 14 amino acids. The CDR3 loop is CASRPGTGNEKLFF. The CDR3 nucleotides are TGTGCCAGCAGGCCGGGGACAGGGAATGAAAAACTGTTTTTT.

The genes are TRBV28 and TRBJ2-1; D may be TRBD2 (6 bases). The germline V gene encodes CDR1 MDHEN and CDR2 SYDVKM. This CDR3 is 15 amino acids long. Trimming removed 6 bases at V and 7 bases at J, with 19 bases between. The CDR3: CASRKGGNELNEQFF. As DNA, the CDR3 is TGTGCCAGCAGGAAAGGAGGGAATGAACTAAATGAGCAGTTCTTC.

The CDR3 is CASSLDGRTGGAAFF. For the CDR3, the DNA is TGTGCCAGCAGCTTAGACGGGAGGACAGGGGGCGCGGCTTTCTTT. The J gene is TRBJ1-1, the V gene TRBV7-6, with 11 bases identical to TRBD1. The germline V gene has CDR1 SGHVS and CDR2 FNYEAQ. The CDR3 extends over 15 amino acids. After removal of 1 base from V and 11 bases from J, the junction contained 9 bases not matched to a gene.

This clone was observed a single time. This chain uses TRBV3-1 (or the pseudogene TRBV3-2) with TRBJ1-4, with D perhaps matching TRBD1 (5 bases). CDR3 length equals 13 residues. The V gene's germline CDR1 is LGHDT and CDR2 YNNKEL (reference sequence). V was cut by 3 bases and J by 7 bases, with 9 bases left in between. CDR3 residues: CASSHRGSEKLFF. The CDR3 DNA reads as TGTGCCAGCAGCCATAGGGGATCTGAAAAACTGTTTTTT.

V usage is TRBV5-5 and J usage is TRBJ1-5, with TRBD1 identical over 7 bases. V trimming: 3 bases; J trimming: 3 bases; junction bases outside the gene matches: 6. Per the germline V gene, CDR1 is SGHKS and CDR2 is YYEKEE (reference sequence). The CDR3 spans 15 residues. CDR3 amino acids: CASSSLTGNNQPQHF. The DNA of the CDR3 is TGTGCCAGCAGCTCGCTGACAGGGAACAATCAGCCCCAGCATTTT.

This CDR3 is CASSLGGGGSFPTSYNEQFF. CDR3 in DNA: TGTGCCAGCAGCTTAGGGGGAGGAGGATCTTTCCCAACCTCCTACAATGAGCAGTTCTTC. The genes are TRBV11-3 and TRBJ2-1; D is possibly TRBD2 (6 bases). The CDR3 is 20 amino acids. Trimming removed 1 base from V and 0 bases from J, with 22 bases in between. CDR1 SGHNT and CDR2 YENEEA come from the germline V gene.

V and J are TRBV5-1 and TRBJ1-4; possibly TRBD1 for D (6 bases). This CDR3 region has 16 residues. From germline, CDR1 is SGHRS and CDR2 YFSETQ. The V gene lost 4 bases and the J gene lost 8 bases, with 21 bases spanning the gap. CDR3 sequence: CASSTPTTGGGEKLFF. The CDR3 DNA reads TGCGCCAGCAGCACACCCACCACGGGGGGGGGCGAAAAACTGTTTTTT.

V gene TRBV28 combines with J gene TRBJ2-3, with 7 bases matching TRBD2. The V segment lost 4 bases and the J segment 5 bases; nucleotides outside the gene matches: 9. Germline V CDR1 and CDR2: MDHEN, SYDVKM. The CDR3 runs 15 residues. The CDR3, as DNA: TGTGCCAGCAGTTCGTTTGGGAGGGGTAAAGATACGCAGTATTTT. Amino acids: CASSSFGRGKDTQYF.

This rearrangement joins TRBV28 to TRBJ2-1, with TRBD1 as a possible D gene (5 bases). This CDR3 spans 12 amino acids. The germline V gene has CDR1 MDHEN and CDR2 SYDVKM. The V gene lost 3 bases and the J gene lost 12 bases, with 12 bases spanning the gap. The CDR3 region is CASSLQGFVQFF. In DNA, the CDR3 is TGTGCCAGCAGTTTGCAGGGTTTTGTGCAGTTCTTC.

The gene calls are TRBV5-4 and TRBJ2-1; perhaps TRBD2 as D (6 bases). Trimming removed 2 bases from V and 4 bases from J, with 13 bases in between. CDR3 length: 15 residues. CDR1 and CDR2 (germline): SGHNT, YYREEE (reference sequence). As DNA, the CDR3 is TGTGCCAGCAGCTTCTCACTAGCCCCTTACAATGAGCAGTTCTTC. It codes for CASSFSLAPYNEQFF. Drawing the rest from reference TRBV5-4 and TRBJ2-1, the complete variable domain is ETGVTQSPTHLIKTRGQQVTLRCSSQSGHNTVSWYQQALGQGPQFIFQYYREEENGRGNFPPRFSGLQFPNYSSELNVNALELDDSALYLCASSFSLAPYNEQFFGPGTRLTVL.

The chain is built from TRBV7-2 and TRBJ2-1; a weak D match, TRBD1 (6 bases). This CDR3 comprises 15 residues. Trimming shortened V by 1 base and J by 6 bases, and 13 bases separated the two germline ends. The germline CDR1 and CDR2 sequences are SGHTA and FQGNSA. The chain's CDR3 is CASSLGGGRVNEQFF. DNA of the CDR3: TGTGCCAGCAGCTTAGGAGGGGGACGGGTCAATGAGCAGTTCTTC.

The chain's CDR3 is CASSTDREETQYF. The DNA for the CDR3 is TGTGCCAGTAGTACCGACAGGGAAGAGACCCAGTACTTC. The chain joins TRBV19 to TRBJ2-5, with TRBD1 identical over 7 bases. The length of the CDR3 is 13 residues. J lost 3 bases, V lost 4 bases, and 2 bases had no gene match. CDR1 is LNHDA, CDR2 SQIVND, per germline (reference sequence).

This chain uses TRBV25-1 with TRBJ2-7; 8 bases agree with TRBD1. V lost 7 bases and J lost 2; bases outside the gene matches: 7. The CDR3 is made up of 14 amino acids. Germline V CDR1 and CDR2: MGHDK, SYGVNS. The CDR3 here is CASISGTGPYEQYF. CDR3 DNA: TGTGCCAGCATTTCCGGGACAGGCCCCTACGAGCAGTACTTC.

The rearrangement joins TRBV28 to TRBJ1-6; 11 bases match TRBD1. The CDR3 extends over 17 amino acids. With 8 bases clipped from V and 3 bases from J, the junction kept 9 bases outside the gene matches. The germline CDR1 and CDR2 sequences are MDHEN and SYDVKM. The CDR3 DNA sequence: TGTGCCAGCGGACCGCCGGGACAGGGGGGCTATAATTCACCCCTCCACTTT. Amino acids: CASGPPGQGGYNSPLHF.

The chain recombines TRBV6-5 with TRBJ1-2; D ambiguous. The V and J ends lost 5 bases and 4 bases respectively, with 11 bases between them. This CDR3 has 13 residues. Germline-derived CDR1 and CDR2 are MNHEY and SVGAGI. CDR3 nucleotides: TGTGCCAGCAGTCGGGAGGCCCGCTATGGCTACACCTTC. Its protein is CASSREARYGYTF.

V usage is TRBV4-1 and J usage is TRBJ1-2; the match to TRBD1 covers 7 bases. Trimming took 2 bases from V and 3 from J; bases not matched to a gene: 6. From germline, CDR1 is MGHRA and CDR2 YSYEKL. The CDR3 extends over 15 amino acids. This chain's CDR3 is CASSQPGQSDYGYTF. The DNA of the CDR3 is TGCGCCAGCAGCCAACCGGGACAGTCCGACTATGGCTACACCTTC.

The V and J genes are TRBV6-4 and TRBJ2-1; 8 bases line up with TRBD1. The germline V gene encodes CDR1 MRHNA and CDR2 SNTAGT. V lost 3 bases to trimming and J lost 6 bases; unmatched junction nucleotides: 13. This CDR3 region has 17 residues. CDR3 bases: TGTGCCAGCAGTGAACGGGCAGGGGGCGCAAACTCCAATGAGCAGTTCTTC. Its protein is CASSERAGGANSNEQFF.

The J gene is TRBJ1-3, the V gene TRBV11-3, with D possibly being TRBD1 (6 bases). This CDR3 comprises 13 residues. Germline CDR1 and CDR2: SGHNT and YENEEA. Trimming took off 3 bases at V and 7 bases at J, with 10 bases between the two ends. CDR3: CASSFRGDNTIYF. The CDR3 bases are TGTGCCAGCAGCTTCAGGGGAGACAACACCATATATTTT. The full variable domain, rest sourced from reference TRBV11-3 and TRBJ1-3, is EAGVVQSPRYKIIEKKQPVAFWCNPISGHNTLYWYLQNLGQGPELLIRYENEEAVDDSQLPKDRFSAERLKGVDSTLKIQPAELGDSAVYLCASSFRGDNTIYFGEGSWLTVV.

The chain recombines TRBV5-1 with TRBJ2-3; the match to TRBD2 covers 9 bases. CDR1 and CDR2 (germline): SGHRS, YFSETQ. The CDR3 contains 16 residues. V was pared by 3 bases and J by 5 bases, with 10 bases of the junction left unmatched. In DNA form, the CDR3 reads TGCGCCAGCAGCTCCACTCCGGGACTAGCCGGAGATACGCAGTATTTT. This encodes CASSSTPGLAGDTQYF.

The rearrangement joins TRBV9 to TRBJ1-1; 7 nucleotides align to TRBD1. From germline, CDR1 is SGDLS and CDR2 YYNGEE. The ends lost 3 bases at V and 10 bases at J; junction bases unmatched: 12. This CDR3 comprises 14 residues. CDR3 bases: TGTGCCAGCAGCGAAACCGGGACAGCCTCGGGAGCTTTCTTT. This encodes CASSETGTASGAFF.